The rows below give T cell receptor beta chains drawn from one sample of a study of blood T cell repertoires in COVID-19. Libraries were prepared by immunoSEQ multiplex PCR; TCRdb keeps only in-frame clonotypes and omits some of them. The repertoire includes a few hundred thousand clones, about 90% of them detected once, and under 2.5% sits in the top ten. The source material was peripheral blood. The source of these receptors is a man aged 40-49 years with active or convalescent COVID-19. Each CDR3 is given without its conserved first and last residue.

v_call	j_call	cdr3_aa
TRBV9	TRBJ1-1	ASSGTGDTEAF
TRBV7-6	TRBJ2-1	ASSERTGRNEQF
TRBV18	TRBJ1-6	ASSPDRVNSPLH
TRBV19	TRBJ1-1	ASSHGTARFNTEAF
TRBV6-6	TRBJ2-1	ASSPQGRSYNEQF
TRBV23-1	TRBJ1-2	ASSHGSGDYGYT
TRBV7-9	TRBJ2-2	ASSLGRVNTGELF
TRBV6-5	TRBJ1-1	ASSYLVGTLEAF
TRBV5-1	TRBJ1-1	ASMGQGDTEAF
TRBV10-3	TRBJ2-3	AISESRTSGSVDTQY
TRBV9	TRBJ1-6	ASSVGLSYNSPLH
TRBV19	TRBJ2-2	ASTAGQSNTGELF
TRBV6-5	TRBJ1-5	ASSDYRNQPQH
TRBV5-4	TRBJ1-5	ASSPGLNQPQH
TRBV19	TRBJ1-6	ASSLHSEGASPLH
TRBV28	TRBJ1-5	ASSEPAGVGQPQH
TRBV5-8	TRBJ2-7	ASSYSGTGAYEQY
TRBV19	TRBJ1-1	ASSTPNTEAF
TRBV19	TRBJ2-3	ASSISRAPTDTQY
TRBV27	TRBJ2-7	ASSLSGRGIYEQY
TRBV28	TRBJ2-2	ASLDRGDTGELF
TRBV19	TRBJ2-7	ASSITWGVGEQY
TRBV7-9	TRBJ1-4	ASSSRAGELGKLF
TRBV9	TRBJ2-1	ASSVSSDSSYNEQF
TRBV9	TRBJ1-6	ASSEGTALSSPLH
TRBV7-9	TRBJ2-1	ASSLVGSASSYNEQF
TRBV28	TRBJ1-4	ATWTGKSNEKLF
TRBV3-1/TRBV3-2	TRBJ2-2	ASSPRGQGNTGELF
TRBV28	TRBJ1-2	ASRGQTTNYGYT
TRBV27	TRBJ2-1	ASSLYPTQVYNEQF
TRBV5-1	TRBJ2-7	ASSARGGQTSYEQY
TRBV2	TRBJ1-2	ASSEEGARQSSDYGYT
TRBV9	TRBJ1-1	ASSVGQGAGDTEAF
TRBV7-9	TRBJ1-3	ASSAISSGNTIY
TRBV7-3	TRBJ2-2	ASSLTRQGTNTGELF
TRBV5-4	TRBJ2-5	ASSLGGGETQY
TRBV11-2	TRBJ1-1	ASSLGTGSEAF
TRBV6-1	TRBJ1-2	ASSDPPGNYGYT
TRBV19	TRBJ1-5	ASSKHSSNQPQH
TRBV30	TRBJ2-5	AWNPRSQETQY
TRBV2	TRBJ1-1	ASSLGQGPEAF
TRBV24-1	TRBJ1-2	ATSDRGRLYGYT
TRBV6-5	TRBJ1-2	ASSLLGGGYT
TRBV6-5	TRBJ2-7	ASSRQGAGSYEQY
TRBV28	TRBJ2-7	ASSLPRVAGGSYEQY
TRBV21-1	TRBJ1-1	ASSKAQGCRTEAF
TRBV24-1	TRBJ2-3	ATSDPTGPDTQY
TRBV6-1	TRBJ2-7	ASSEGQGAYEQY
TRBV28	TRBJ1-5	ASSLSGQGRQPQH
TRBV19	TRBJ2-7	ASRQRGSYEQY
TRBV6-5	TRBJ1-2	ASKRAGLRHT
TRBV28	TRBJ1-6	ASSINSPLH
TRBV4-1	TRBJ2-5	ASSQGLAGGRETQY
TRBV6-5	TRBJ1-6	ASNIGGPLH
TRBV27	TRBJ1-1	ASPTGVRTEAF
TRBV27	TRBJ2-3	ASSLSGSRTDTQY
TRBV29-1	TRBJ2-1	SVVSGGDINEQF
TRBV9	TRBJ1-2	ASSVVSLNYGYT
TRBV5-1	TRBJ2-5	ASSATSGLQETQY